This entry lists 29 T cell receptor beta chains sequenced from one sample in a study of cytomegalovirus exposure and HLA in healthy donors. Method: immunoSEQ multiplex PCR; TCRdb's copy keeps in-frame clones and lacks some. The sample shows about 160,000 clones, approximately 86% of them seen only once. Sequenced sample: PBMCs. These receptors came from a woman between 18 and 29 years old in good health and CMV-seronegative.

The chain is built from TRBV6-5 and TRBJ2-1; 9 nucleotides align to TRBD2. The germline gives CDR1 MNHEY, CDR2 SVGAGI. V lost 6 bases, J lost 4 bases, and 7 bases stayed unmatched. The CDR3 is made up of 15 amino acids. CDR3 DNA sequence: TGTGCCAGCAGCCCCCAGGCGGGAGGGTACAATGAGCAGTTCTTC. Encoded protein: CASSPQAGGYNEQFF.

The chain links TRBV7-2 to TRBJ2-2; D is ambiguous. V shed 8 bases and J shed 2 bases, with 15 bases lying between them. Germline CDR1 SGHTA, CDR2 FQGNSA. The CDR3 is 15 residues long. The CDR3 sequence is CASSLWASNTGELFF. Here the CDR3 DNA reads TGTGCCAGCTCCCTGTGGGCTTCTAACACCGGGGAGCTGTTTTTT.

This chain links TRBV19 with TRBJ2-1, with 7 bases aligning to TRBD2. From germline, CDR1 is LNHDA and CDR2 SQIVND (reference sequence). V trimming: 5 bases; J trimming: 4 bases; junction bases outside the gene matches: 8. The CDR3 length is 15 residues. CDR3 residues: CASSPERGGYNEQFF. The CDR3 coding sequence is TGTGCCAGTAGTCCGGAGCGGGGAGGGTACAATGAGCAGTTCTTC.

This chain joins TRBV6-5 and TRBJ1-1; 8 nucleotides line up with TRBD1. Trimming took 4 bases from V and 5 from J; bases not matched to a gene: 9. The length of the CDR3 is 15 residues. The V gene's germline CDR1 is MNHEY and CDR2 SVGAGI. This CDR3 is CASSFAGGDGTEAFF. The CDR3 DNA follows: TGTGCCAGCAGTTTCGCAGGGGGCGATGGAACTGAAGCTTTCTTT.

This chain joins TRBV19 and TRBJ2-1; 8 bases are a match to TRBD1. Germline CDR1 and CDR2: LNHDA and SQIVND (reference sequence). The CDR3 extends over 16 amino acids. V shed 3 bases, J shed 12 bases, and the junction held 16 bases outside the gene matches. The DNA of the CDR3 is TGTGCCAGTAGTATGGACAGGGCAGGTTATACAATCGGGCAGTTCTTC. It translates to CASSMDRAGYTIGQFF.

The chain joins TRBV18 to TRBJ2-1; 12 bases line up with TRBD2. The CDR3 consists of 17 residues. Per germline, CDR1 KGHSH and CDR2 LQKENI. Trimming cost V 4 bases and J 6 bases; bases outside gene matches: 10. CDR3 sequence (DNA): TGTGCCAGCTCACTCTCCTTACTAGCGGGGGGCCCCAATGAGCAGTTCTTC. It specifies CASSLSLLAGGPNEQFF.

The chain recombines TRBV7-2 with TRBJ2-1, with D maybe TRBD1 (5 bases). From germline, CDR1 is SGHTA and CDR2 FQGNSA. CDR3 size: 17 residues. The ends were cut back, 5 bases at V and 6 bases at J, with 23 bases in the middle. The CDR3 DNA reads TGTGCCAGCAGCCAAACGTTGGGGCGGCCACCAATCAATGAGCAGTTCTTC. Translating it yields CASSQTLGRPPINEQFF. Looking up the rest from reference TRBV7-2 and TRBJ2-1 gives the full variable domain: GAGVSQSPSNKVTEKGKDVELRCDPISGHTALYWYRQSLGQGLEFLIYFQGNSAPDKSGLPSDRFSAERTGGSVSTLTIQRTQQEDSAVYLCASSQTLGRPPINEQFFGPGTRLTVL.

The chain carries TRBV11-2 and TRBJ2-2; tentative D call: TRBD1 (5 bases). V dropped 1 base and J dropped 4 bases, with 10 bases sitting between them. Germline V gives CDR1 SGHAT, CDR2 FQNNGV. CDR3 length: 15 residues. The CDR3 reads CASSLVPDSTGELFF. Written as DNA, the CDR3 is TGTGCCAGCAGCTTAGTCCCCGACAGCACCGGGGAGCTGTTTTTT.

V usage is TRBV6-1 and J usage is TRBJ2-6; D is possibly TRBD2 (6 bases). Trimming cost V 8 bases and J 2 bases, with 13 bases left between them. Germline values: CDR1 MNHNS, CDR2 SASEGT. The CDR3 runs 15 residues. For the CDR3, the DNA is TGTGCCAGCGGGACTGACCTAACTGGGGCCAACGTCCTGACTTTC. This sequence encodes CASGTDLTGANVLTF.

The gene calls are TRBV5-6 and TRBJ2-5, with D tentatively TRBD2 (6 bases). CDR1 is SGHDT, CDR2 YYEEEE, per germline. The CDR3 has 15 residues. Trimming pared 6 bases from V and 5 bases from J, leaving 20 bases between. The CDR3 bases are TGTGCCAGCACGATAACCGCGGGGAGTCGGGAGACCCAGTACTTC. Its protein product is CASTITAGSRETQYF. Drawing the rest from reference TRBV5-6 and TRBJ2-5, the complete variable domain is DAGVTQSPTHLIKTRGQQVTLRCSPKSGHDTVSWYQQALGQGPQFIFQYYEEEERQRGNFPDRFSGHQFPNYSSELNVNALLLGDSALYLCASTITAGSRETQYFGPGTRLLVL.

The chain links TRBV27 to TRBJ2-1; unclear D gene. CDR3 length: 17 residues. The germline V gene encodes CDR1 MNHEY and CDR2 SMNVEV (reference sequence). V was trimmed by 1 base and J by 6 bases, leaving 19 bases between them. This chain's CDR3 is CASSLYLPLISSNEQFF. As DNA, the CDR3 is TGTGCCAGCAGTTTATACCTACCCTTGATTTCTTCCAATGAGCAGTTCTTC.

The count of this clone is one. One junction end does not reproduce the germline sequence, and a read error may be involved. This chain uses TRBV9 with TRBJ2-1; 7 bases fit TRBD1. This CDR3 spans 10 amino acids. Germline CDR1 and CDR2: SGDLS and YYNGEE. CDR3: CASIRDSRLF. Here the CDR3 DNA reads TGTGCCAGCATCCGGGACAGTAGGCTCTTC.

For the CDR3, the DNA is TGCGCCAGCACAGCTAGCGGGGTCCAAATGGGAGAGACCCAGTACTTC. It codes for CASTASGVQMGETQYF. V gene TRBV5-1 combines with J gene TRBJ2-5; 9 bases match TRBD2. This CDR3 region has 16 residues. The trim removed 6 bases at V and 4 bases at J, leaving 13 bases unmatched. CDR1 SGHRS and CDR2 YFSETQ come from the germline V gene.

CDR3 loop: CSALHTEKLFF. The CDR3 DNA is TGCAGTGCTCTCCACACTGAAAAACTGTTTTTT. The rearrangement joins TRBV20-1 to TRBJ1-4, with D uncertain. The V gene lost 5 bases and the J gene lost 7 bases, with 8 bases spanning the gap. The CDR3 loop spans 11 amino acids. Germline CDR1 reads DFQATT; CDR2 reads SNEGSKA (reference sequence).

This chain connects TRBV2 to TRBJ2-7, with D perhaps TRBD2 (5 bases). Per the germline V gene, CDR1 is SNHLY and CDR2 is FYNNEI. This CDR3 comprises 14 residues. The V and J ends lost 6 bases and 1 base respectively, with 13 bases between them. CDR3 region: CASRGATGSYEQYF. The CDR3, as DNA: TGTGCCAGCAGGGGAGCGACCGGATCCTACGAGCAGTACTTC.

The rearrangement uses TRBV19 and TRBJ2-3; 8 bases align to TRBD2. Germline values: CDR1 LNHDA, CDR2 SQIVND (reference sequence). There are 16 residues in the CDR3. V was pared by 5 bases and J by 1 base, with 8 bases of the junction left unmatched. The CDR3 region has the DNA TGTGCCAGTAGTTCGACGACTAGCGAAGGCACAGATACGCAGTATTTT. Its translation: CASSSTTSEGTDTQYF.

Points on this clone: Mismatch with germline at one junction end may stem from a read error. This rearrangement joins TRBV19 to TRBJ2-5, with D unresolved. Germline V CDR1 and CDR2: LNHDA, SQIVND (reference sequence). The CDR3 spans 15 residues. The CDR3 DNA reads TGTGCCAGTAGGATAGCCCCCTTCAACCGGGAGACCCAGTACTTC. Residues: CASRIAPFNRETQYF.

The chain employs TRBV6-5 and TRBJ2-7, with TRBD2 as a possible D gene (5 bases). Germline-derived CDR1 and CDR2 are MNHEY and SVGAGI. V gave up 5 bases and J gave up 1 base, with 15 bases separating them. This CDR3 contains 15 residues. The CDR3 nucleotides read TGTGCCAGCAGTCCTTACAGCGGCGGGTCCTACGAGCAGTACTTC. It codes for CASSPYSGGSYEQYF.

The chain joins TRBV29-1 to TRBJ1-5; 8 bases map to TRBD1. Germline CDR1 SQVTM, CDR2 ANQGSEA. The CDR3 sequence is 14 residues long. The J segment lost 3 bases and the V segment lost 4 bases, leaving 5 bases of the junction unmatched. The CDR3 loop reads CSVGETGVNQPQHF. CDR3 sequence (DNA): TGCAGCGTTGGGGAGACAGGGGTCAATCAGCCCCAGCATTTT.

The chain recombines TRBV5-1 with TRBJ2-1; D is perhaps TRBD1 (5 bases). CDR1 SGHRS and CDR2 YFSETQ come from the germline V gene. The CDR3 length is 14 residues. The V end lost 0 bases, the J end lost 8 bases, and 12 bases lay between the germline ends. Written as DNA, the CDR3 is TGCGCCAGCAGCTTGGGGACAAGTGGAGATGAGCAGTTCTTC. Its protein is CASSLGTSGDEQFF.

This chain connects TRBV5-1 to TRBJ2-1, with D tentatively TRBD2 (7 bases). The germline V gene encodes CDR1 SGHRS and CDR2 YFSETQ. Deletions cut 0 bases from V and 9 bases from J, with 13 bases between. The CDR3 length is 14 residues. The CDR3 loop is CASSLVGGPGEQFF. The DNA for the CDR3 is TGCGCCAGCAGCTTGGTCGGGGGGCCCGGTGAGCAGTTCTTC.

The chain is built from TRBV6-1 and TRBJ1-5, with D hard to call. Germline CDR1 and CDR2: MNHNS and SASEGT. CDR3 length equals 14 residues. V was clipped by 1 base and J by 6 bases, with 10 bases between them. The CDR3 reads CASSEVGRRQPQHF. The CDR3 DNA reads TGTGCCAGCAGTGAAGTAGGGAGGCGTCAGCCCCAGCATTTT.

In DNA, the CDR3 is TGTGCCAGCAGTTACTCAGCGAACTACGAGCAGTACTTC. This sequence encodes CASSYSANYEQYF. The V and J genes are TRBV6-6 and TRBJ2-7; no firm D call. Per germline, CDR1 MNHNY and CDR2 SVGAGI (reference sequence). This CDR3 has 13 residues. Trimming removed 0 bases from V and 3 bases from J, with 6 bases in between.

The chain employs TRBV18 and TRBJ2-5, with D unresolved. Trimming stripped 6 bases from V and 0 bases from J, with 8 bases between. CDR3 length: 13 residues. Looked up from germline, CDR1 is KGHSH and CDR2 is LQKENI. CDR3: CASSPSYQETQYF. The CDR3 DNA follows: TGTGCCAGCTCCCCTTCTTACCAAGAGACCCAGTACTTC.

This clone was observed a handful of times. This chain joins TRBV2 and TRBJ1-2, with TRBD1 matching over 8 bases. The V segment lost 6 bases and the J segment 12 bases; nucleotides outside the gene matches: 9. Germline V gene data show CDR1 as SNHLY and CDR2 as FYNNEI. The length of the CDR3 is 12 residues. CDR3 nucleotide sequence: TGTGCCAGCAGCTTTCGACAGGGGCGAGACACCTTC. It yields the protein CASSFRQGRDTF.

CDR3 sequence: CASSIGTGFYEQYF. The CDR3 nucleotides are TGTGCCAGTAGTATCGGGACAGGGTTCTACGAGCAGTACTTC. The V gene is TRBV19, the J gene TRBJ2-7; 9 bases map to TRBD1. Germline V gene data show CDR1 as LNHDA and CDR2 as SQIVND (reference sequence). The CDR3 contains 14 residues. V lost 3 bases and J lost 3; bases outside the gene matches: 3.

This clone occurred once. The gene calls are TRBV7-2 and TRBJ1-2, with no clear D. V was pared by 0 bases and J by 4 bases, with 12 bases between. CDR3 size: 15 residues. Germline V gene sequence: CDR1 SGHTA, CDR2 FQGNSA. The CDR3 spells CASSLANRGGYGYTF. The CDR3 coding sequence is TGTGCCAGCAGCTTAGCAAACAGAGGAGGCTATGGCTACACCTTC.

The V call is TRBV4-2, the J call TRBJ1-6, with TRBD1 matching over 7 bases. The junction had 4 bases not matched to a gene; V was cut back by 5 bases and J by 6 bases. The CDR3 covers 14 residues. Germline loops: CDR1 LGHNA, CDR2 YNFKEQ. In DNA, the CDR3 is TGTGCCAGCAGCGAACAGGGGTCTAATTCACCCCTCCACTTT. Protein sequence: CASSEQGSNSPLHF.

V is TRBV5-1 and J is TRBJ2-3; D possibly corresponds to TRBD2 (7 bases). This CDR3 contains 18 residues. V gave up 4 bases and J gave up 1 base, with 22 bases separating them. Germline V gene sequence: CDR1 SGHRS, CDR2 YFSETQ. The CDR3 loop is CASSPAKGGASGTDTQYF. In nucleotides, the CDR3 is TGCGCCAGCAGCCCCGCTAAGGGGGGGGCCTCGGGCACAGATACGCAGTATTTT. The entire variable domain, with the rest obtained from reference TRBV5-1 and TRBJ2-3, is as follows: KAGVTQTPRYLIKTRGQQVTLSCSPISGHRSVSWYQQTPGQGLQFLFEYFSETQRNKGNFPGRFSGRQFSNSRSEMNVSTLELGDSALYLCASSPAKGGASGTDTQYFGPGTRLTVL.